This T cell receptor beta chain stems from a study of cytotoxic CD8 clonotypes in ibrutinib-treated CLL. Study in general: When averaged across all of the samples, the counts came to 255,043 productive templates and more than 80,000 productive rearrangements.

This clone appeared a few times. Its matching antigen is unknown. TCRdb's table, derived via immunoSEQ multiplex PCR, lists solely in-frame clones and lacks some. The table lists about 160,000 clones, roughly four fifths of them singletons. Broader study findings: Exceeding age-matched healthy donors, baseline clonality also tracked the counts of circulating CD8+ T cells.

With 8 bases removed from V and 2 bases from J, the gap between germline ends came to 13 bases. CDR1 MDHEN and CDR2 SYDVKM come from the germline V gene. The CDR3 has 13 amino acids. The clonotype originates from a human donor with chronic lymphocytic leukemia. J is TRBJ2-7 and V is TRBV28; D may be TRBD1 (5 bases). Sequenced material: PBMCs, taken after 24 months of ibrutinib treatment. CDR3 DNA sequence: TGTGCCAGCTCTACGCAGGGTCCCTACGAGCAGTACTTC. It yields the protein CASSTQGPYEQYF.